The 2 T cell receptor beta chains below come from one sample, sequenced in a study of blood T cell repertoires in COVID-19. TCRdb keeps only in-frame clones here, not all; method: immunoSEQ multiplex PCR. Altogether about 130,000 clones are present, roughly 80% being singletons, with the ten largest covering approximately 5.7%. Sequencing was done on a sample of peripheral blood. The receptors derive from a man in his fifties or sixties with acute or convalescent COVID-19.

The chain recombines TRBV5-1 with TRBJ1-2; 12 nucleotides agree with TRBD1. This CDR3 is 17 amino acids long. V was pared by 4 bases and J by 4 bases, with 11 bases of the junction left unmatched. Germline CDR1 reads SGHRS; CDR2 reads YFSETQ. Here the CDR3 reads CASSQGTGGANFYGYTF. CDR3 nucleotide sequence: TGCGCCAGCAGCCAAGGGACAGGGGGCGCAAATTTCTATGGCTACACCTTC.

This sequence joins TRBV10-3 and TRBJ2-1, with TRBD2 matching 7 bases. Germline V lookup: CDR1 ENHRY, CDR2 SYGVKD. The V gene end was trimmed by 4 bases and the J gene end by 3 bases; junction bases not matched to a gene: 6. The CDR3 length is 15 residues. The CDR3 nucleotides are TGTGCCATCAGTGCGGCGGGGGAAATCTACAATGAGCAGTTCTTC. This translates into CAISAAGEIYNEQFF.